The T cell receptor beta chain described here comes from a study of T cell responses to AZD1222 COVID-19 vaccine. Study-level information: Doses given second, at about 4 or about 12 weeks, were pooled. Study conclusions and caveats: Vaccine-associated CD4 TCRs ranged over spike, dominating at 160-218 and 743-854. The donors showed a predominance of white British ancestry and of females, with possible underestimation of clonal diversity. Just a handful of people given AZD1222 tested seropositive at baseline.

A remark on this clone: The antigen is unknown.

The CDR3 sequence is 13 residues long. V was shortened by 1 base and J by 7 bases, with 13 bases between the two germline ends. The germline V gene encodes CDR1 SQVTM and CDR2 ANQGSEA. Here immunoSEQ multiplex PCR was the method, and the copy in TCRdb shows in-frame clones only, minus some. The sample holds approximately 160,000 clones, about nine tenths seen once. The chain carries TRBV29-1 and TRBJ1-2, with D possibly being TRBD1 (5 bases). The receptor comes from an adult in good health. The sample was peripheral blood, taken on day 0 of AZD1222 vaccination. The CDR3 loop is CSVEGIGGGGYTF. CDR3 sequence (DNA): TGCAGCGTTGAAGGGATCGGGGGAGGTGGCTACACCTTC.